This TCR beta chain was identified in a study of control samples from healthy donors and cancer patients. V dropped 0 bases and J dropped 2 bases, with 2 bases sitting between them. Germline values: CDR1 LGHNT, CDR2 FRNRAP. The length of the CDR3 is 12 residues. Clones were read by immunoSEQ multiplex PCR, and TCRdb kept only the in-frame ones, dropping some. The sample records some 110,000 clones, more than 70% being singletons. This TCR came from a woman between 65 and 79 years old in good health. Sequenced material: blood. This chain joins TRBV12-5 and TRBJ2-7; D not certain. The CDR3 loop is CASGLVPYEQYF. CDR3 coding DNA: TGTGCTAGTGGTTTGGTACCCTACGAGCAGTACTTC.